Shown below are 24 T cell receptor beta chains from a single sample sequenced in a study of tumor-infiltrating lymphocytes in localized non-small cell lung cancer. Assay used: immunoSEQ multiplex PCR; TCRdb lists only in-frame clones, some missing. The sample contains 10,000 to 15,000 clones, just over 65% of which appear only once. The sequenced sample was uninvolved lung tissue not adjacent to the tumor. The origin of the receptors is a human donor with non-small cell lung cancer.

This chain connects TRBV10-1 to TRBJ2-1; D gene ambiguous. V dropped 2 bases and J dropped 10 bases, with 18 bases sitting between them. This CDR3 is 15 amino acids long. CDR1 WNHNN and CDR2 SYGVQD come from the germline V gene (reference sequence). Written as DNA, the CDR3 is TGCGCCAGCAGTGAGCTATCGAGCCTAGGGTTCGAGCAGTTCTTC. Protein: CASSELSSLGFEQFF.

This chain links TRBV2 with TRBJ1-2; 8 nucleotides agree with TRBD1. CDR3 length: 14 residues. CDR1 is SNHLY and CDR2 is FYNNEI in the germline V gene. The V gene end was trimmed by 5 bases and the J gene end by 2 bases; junction bases not matched to a gene: 4. CDR3 in DNA: TGTGCCAGCAGTATGGGACAGGCAAACTATGGCTACACCTTC. Encoded protein: CASSMGQANYGYTF.

This clone was observed a handful of times. V usage is TRBV29-1 and J usage is TRBJ1-2; 8 bases map to TRBD1. The ends lost 3 bases at V and 4 bases at J; junction bases unmatched: 4. Germline-derived CDR1 and CDR2 are SQVTM and ANQGSEA. There are 13 residues in the CDR3. CDR3 bases: TGCAGCGTTGAGGCAGGGGGCGCCTATGGCTACACCTTC. Translated, it gives CSVEAGGAYGYTF.

The rearrangement uses TRBV4-1 and TRBJ2-3, with 10 bases aligning to TRBD2. The CDR3 is made up of 16 amino acids. V lost 0 bases, J lost 8 bases, and 8 bases stayed unmatched. The germline gives CDR1 MGHRA, CDR2 YSYEKL. CDR3 bases: TGCGCCAGCAGCCAAGATGGAGGGCTAGCGGGAGTTACGCAGTATTTT. Translating it yields CASSQDGGLAGVTQYF.

This rearrangement joins TRBV5-4 to TRBJ2-1; no reliable D call. This CDR3 comprises 11 residues. CDR1 is SGHNT, CDR2 YYREEE, per germline (reference sequence). V was clipped by 2 bases and J by 4 bases, with 1 base between them. This CDR3 is CASSFYNEQFF. CDR3 nucleotides: TGTGCCAGCAGCTTTTACAATGAGCAGTTCTTC.

The gene calls are TRBV7-7 and TRBJ1-3, with unresolved D. Trimming removed 5 bases from V and 2 bases from J, with 10 bases in between. The CDR3 totals 14 residues. Germline loops: CDR1 SSHAT, CDR2 FNYEAQ (reference sequence). DNA for the CDR3: TGTGCCAGCAGCCCGGACGGACCTGGAAACACCATATATTTT. It is translated as CASSPDGPGNTIYF.

The rearrangement links TRBV4-3 to TRBJ2-7, with D perhaps matching TRBD2 (6 bases). Germline V gene data show CDR1 as LGHNA and CDR2 as YSLEER. CDR3 length equals 16 residues. The V end lost 3 bases, the J end lost 5 bases, and 20 bases lay between the germline ends. The CDR3 DNA reads TGCGCCAGCAGCCAGGGGGGAGCGGCCCTTGAGGACGAGCAGTACTTC. Translating it yields CASSQGGAALEDEQYF.

The chain has TRBV5-6 and TRBJ1-5, with D tentatively TRBD1 (5 bases). The V gene lost 4 bases and the J gene lost 2 bases, with 16 bases spanning the gap. The CDR3 is 16 amino acids. Germline V gives CDR1 SGHDT, CDR2 YYEEEE. DNA for the CDR3: TGTGCCAGCAGCCAAGGGGTTTGGGGAGGCAATCAGCCCCAGCATTTT. It specifies CASSQGVWGGNQPQHF.

This chain uses TRBV21-1 with TRBJ2-1; TRBD2 is the table's D call and was not checked against the DNA. TRBV21-1 is recorded as a pseudogene. This CDR3 is 13 amino acids long. CDR3 DNA sequence: TGTGCCGAAGGAGGGATAGTTTGCAATGAGCAGTTCTTC. This gives the protein CAEGGIVCNEQFF.

The chain recombines TRBV4-1 with TRBJ1-6; D is undetermined. The V gene's germline CDR1 is MGHRA and CDR2 YSYEKL. The V end was cut by 0 bases, the J end by 8 bases, with 14 bases between. The CDR3 length is 16 residues. DNA for the CDR3: TGCGCCAGCAGCCAAGAGTATCGAAGGGAATATTCACCCCTCCACTTT. It is translated as CASSQEYRREYSPLHF.

The chain has TRBV7-2 and TRBJ1-2; 9 bases match TRBD1. CDR1 and CDR2 from the germline V gene are SGHTA and FQGNSA. The CDR3 has 15 amino acids. J was trimmed by 8 bases and V by 1 base; bases with no gene match: 8. CDR3 bases: TGTGCCAGCAGCTTAGAAAGGAGGACAGGGGAAGGCTACACCTTC. It specifies CASSLERRTGEGYTF. Supplemented by reference TRBV7-2 and TRBJ1-2, the full variable domain reads GAGVSQSPSNKVTEKGKDVELRCDPISGHTALYWYRQSLGQGLEFLIYFQGNSAPDKSGLPSDRFSAERTGGSVSTLTIQRTQQEDSAVYLCASSLERRTGEGYTFGSGTRLTVV.

The chain has TRBV7-9 and TRBJ2-5, with D possibly matching TRBD1 (6 bases). With 1 base removed from V and 4 bases from J, the gap between germline ends came to 13 bases. In germline, CDR1 is SEHNR, CDR2 FQNEAQ (reference sequence). This CDR3 has 15 residues. The CDR3 bases are TGTGCCAGCAGCTTAGATCTTGTGGGGGCAGAGACCCAGTACTTC. Protein sequence: CASSLDLVGAETQYF.

V gene TRBV11-3 combines with J gene TRBJ2-3; 7 bases fit TRBD2. The germline CDR1 and CDR2 sequences are SGHNT and YENEEA. V gave up 1 base and J gave up 6 bases; unmatched junction bases: 7. This CDR3 region has 15 residues. The CDR3 loop reads CASSLGTSKTDTQYF. In DNA, the CDR3 is TGTGCCAGCAGCTTAGGGACTAGTAAAACGGATACGCAGTATTTT.

The rearrangement uses TRBV4-1 and TRBJ2-7; 7 positions agree with TRBD1. This CDR3 has 15 amino acids. Looked up from germline, CDR1 is MGHRA and CDR2 is YSYEKL. The J segment lost 2 bases and the V segment lost 3 bases, leaving 7 bases of the junction unmatched. The CDR3 DNA reads TGCGCCAGCAGCCATCTGGGGGACAGAGCCTACGAGCAGTACTTC. Protein sequence: CASSHLGDRAYEQYF.

The chain carries TRBV5-1 and TRBJ2-2; D gene ambiguous. CDR1 SGHRS and CDR2 YFSETQ come from the germline V gene. The V end was cut by 0 bases, the J end by 2 bases, with 5 bases between. This CDR3 has 14 residues. CDR3 sequence (DNA): TGCGCCAGCAGCTTGGCCAGAAACACCGGGGAGCTGTTTTTT. Its translation: CASSLARNTGELFF.

The genes are TRBV5-1 and TRBJ1-4; D is perhaps TRBD1 (6 bases). The CDR3 totals 15 residues. CDR1 SGHRS and CDR2 YFSETQ come from the germline V gene. V was shortened by 3 bases and J by 8 bases, with 17 bases between the two germline ends. DNA for the CDR3: TGCGCCAGCAGCTGGGAGGGGGGGCGATTGGAAAAACTGTTTTTT. This encodes CASSWEGGRLEKLFF.

The chain links TRBV5-6 to TRBJ1-2; TRBD1 might be the D (5 bases). The CDR3 has 15 residues. With 0 bases removed from V and 3 bases from J, the gap between germline ends came to 12 bases. Looked up from germline, CDR1 is SGHDT and CDR2 is YYEEEE. The CDR3 DNA sequence: TGTGCCAGCAGCTTGGGGGGGACGAGACACTATGGCTACACCTTC. Its protein product is CASSLGGTRHYGYTF.

This clone was picked up a small number of times. The chain has TRBV30 and TRBJ2-7; D uncertain. CDR1 is GTSNPN and CDR2 is SVGIG in the germline V gene (reference sequence). V lost 2 bases to trimming and J lost 0 bases, with 8 bases between them. The CDR3 runs 13 residues. The CDR3, as DNA: TGTGCCTGGAGTCTGTCGGTCTCCTACGAGCAGTACTTC. Its translation: CAWSLSVSYEQYF.

This clone has only a few counts. V is TRBV28 and J is TRBJ2-6; 7 bases line up with TRBD1. V shed 3 bases and J 4 bases; nucleotides not matched to a gene: 3. This CDR3 has 15 residues. Germline loops: CDR1 MDHEN, CDR2 SYDVKM. This chain's CDR3 is CASSLRGGGANVLTF. In nucleotides, the CDR3 is TGTGCCAGCAGTTTGCGAGGGGGCGGGGCCAACGTCCTGACTTTC.

The rearrangement joins TRBV6-5 to TRBJ2-5; D assignment may be TRBD1 or TRBD2 (5 bases each). CDR3 length: 15 amino acids. Germline V lookup: CDR1 MNHEY, CDR2 SVGAGI. With 6 bases removed from V and 2 bases from J, the gap between germline ends came to 16 bases. The CDR3 DNA reads TGTGCCAGCAGCCGTCGTCGGGGCCAACAAGAGACCCAGTACTTC. Protein product: CASSRRRGQQETQYF.

V and J are TRBV6-6 and TRBJ2-4, with D maybe TRBD1 (6 bases). The V gene's germline CDR1 is MNHNY and CDR2 SVGAGI (reference sequence). There are 14 residues in the CDR3. V was clipped by 6 bases and J by 8 bases, with 17 bases between them. Here the CDR3 reads CASSYEGGLDIQYF. The CDR3 bases are TGTGCCAGCAGCTATGAAGGGGGTTTGGACATTCAGTACTTC.

The rearrangement uses TRBV10-2 and TRBJ2-3; 7 bases map to TRBD2. Germline V gene sequence: CDR1 WSHSY, CDR2 SAAADI. J was trimmed by 3 bases and V by 7 bases; bases with no gene match: 10. This CDR3 contains 15 residues. CDR3 protein: CASKTTAGLTDTQYF. CDR3 coding DNA: TGCGCCAGCAAAACTACAGCGGGACTAACAGATACGCAGTATTTT.

This clone is medium-sized within its sample. The chain carries TRBV5-6 and TRBJ1-1, with TRBD1 as a possible D gene (5 bases). V dropped 0 bases and J dropped 9 bases, with 9 bases sitting between them. Germline values: CDR1 SGHDT, CDR2 YYEEEE. The CDR3 length is 12 residues. The CDR3 here is CASSLGRAKAFF. CDR3 bases: TGTGCCAGCAGCTTGGGCAGGGCTAAAGCTTTCTTT.

The J gene is TRBJ2-6, the V gene TRBV13; a possible D gene is TRBD2 (5 bases). V was trimmed by 7 bases and J by 5 bases, leaving 9 bases between them. Germline loops: CDR1 PRHDT, CDR2 FYEKMQ (reference sequence). This CDR3 is 13 amino acids long. The CDR3: CASTPGRANVLTF. In nucleotides, the CDR3 is TGTGCCAGCACCCCGGGAAGGGCCAACGTCCTGACTTTC.